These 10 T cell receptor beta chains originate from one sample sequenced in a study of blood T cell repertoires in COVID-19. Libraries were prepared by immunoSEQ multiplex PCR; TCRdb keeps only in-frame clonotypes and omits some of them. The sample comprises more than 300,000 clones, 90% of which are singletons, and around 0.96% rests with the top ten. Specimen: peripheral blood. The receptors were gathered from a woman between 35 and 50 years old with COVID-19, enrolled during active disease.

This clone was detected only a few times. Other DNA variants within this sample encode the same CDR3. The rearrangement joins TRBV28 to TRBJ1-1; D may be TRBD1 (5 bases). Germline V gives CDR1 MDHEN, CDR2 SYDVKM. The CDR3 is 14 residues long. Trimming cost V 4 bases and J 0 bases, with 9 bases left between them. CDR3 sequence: CASSSRGLNTEAFF. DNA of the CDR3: TGTGCCAGCAGTTCCCGGGGGTTGAACACTGAAGCTTTCTTT.

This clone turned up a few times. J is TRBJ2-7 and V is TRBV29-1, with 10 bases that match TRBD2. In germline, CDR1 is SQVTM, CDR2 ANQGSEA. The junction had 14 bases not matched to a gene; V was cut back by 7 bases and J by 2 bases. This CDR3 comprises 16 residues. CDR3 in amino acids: CSARTSGGGFAYEQYF. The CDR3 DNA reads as TGCAGCGCCCGGACTAGCGGAGGGGGATTCGCCTACGAGCAGTACTTC.

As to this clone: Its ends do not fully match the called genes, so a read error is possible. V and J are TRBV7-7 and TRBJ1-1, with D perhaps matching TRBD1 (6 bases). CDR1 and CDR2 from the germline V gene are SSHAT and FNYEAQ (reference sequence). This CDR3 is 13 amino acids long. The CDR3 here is CASSLTGNTEAFF. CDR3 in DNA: TGTGCTAGCAGCTTGACAGGGAACACTGAAGCTTTCTTT.

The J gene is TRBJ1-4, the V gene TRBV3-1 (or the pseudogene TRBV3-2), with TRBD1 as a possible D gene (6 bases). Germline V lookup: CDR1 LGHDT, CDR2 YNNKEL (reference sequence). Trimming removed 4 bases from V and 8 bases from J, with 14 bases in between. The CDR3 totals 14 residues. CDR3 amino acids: CASSLGGAYEKLFF. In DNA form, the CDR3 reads TGTGCCAGCAGCCTGGGGGGGGCGTACGAAAAACTGTTTTTT.

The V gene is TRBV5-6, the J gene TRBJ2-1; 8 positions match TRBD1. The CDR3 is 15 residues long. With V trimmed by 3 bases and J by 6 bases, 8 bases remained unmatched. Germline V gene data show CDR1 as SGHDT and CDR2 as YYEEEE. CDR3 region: CASSSAGTGFNEQFF. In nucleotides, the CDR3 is TGTGCCAGCAGCTCGGCCGGGACAGGTTTCAATGAGCAGTTCTTC. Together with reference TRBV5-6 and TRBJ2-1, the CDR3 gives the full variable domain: DAGVTQSPTHLIKTRGQQVTLRCSPKSGHDTVSWYQQALGQGPQFIFQYYEEEERQRGNFPDRFSGHQFPNYSSELNVNALLLGDSALYLCASSSAGTGFNEQFFGPGTRLTVL.

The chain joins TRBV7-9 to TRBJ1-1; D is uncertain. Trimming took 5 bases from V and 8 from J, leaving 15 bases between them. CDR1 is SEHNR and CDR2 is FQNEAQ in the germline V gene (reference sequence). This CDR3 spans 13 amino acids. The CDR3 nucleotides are TGTGCCAGCAGCCCCCAAATTGGGAGCGAAGCTTTCTTT. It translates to CASSPQIGSEAFF. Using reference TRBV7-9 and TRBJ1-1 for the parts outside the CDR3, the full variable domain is DTGVSQNPRHKITKRGQNVTFRCDPISEHNRLYWYRQTLGQGPEFLTYFQNEAQLEKSRLLSDRFSAERPKGSFSTLEIQRTEQGDSAMYLCASSPQIGSEAFFGQGTRLTVV.

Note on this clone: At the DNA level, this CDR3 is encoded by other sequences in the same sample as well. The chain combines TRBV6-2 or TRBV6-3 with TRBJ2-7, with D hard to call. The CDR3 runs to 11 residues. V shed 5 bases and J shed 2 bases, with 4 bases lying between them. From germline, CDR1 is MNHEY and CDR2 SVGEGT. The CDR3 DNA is TGTGCCAGCAGTGGAGCCTACGAGCAGTACTTC. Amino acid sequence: CASSGAYEQYF.

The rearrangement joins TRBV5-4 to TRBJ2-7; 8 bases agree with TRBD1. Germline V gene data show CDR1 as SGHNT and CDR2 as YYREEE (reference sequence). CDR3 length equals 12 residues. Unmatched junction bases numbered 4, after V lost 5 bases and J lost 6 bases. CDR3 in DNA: TGTGCCAGCAGTAGACAGGGGACCGAGCAGTACTTC. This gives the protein CASSRQGTEQYF.

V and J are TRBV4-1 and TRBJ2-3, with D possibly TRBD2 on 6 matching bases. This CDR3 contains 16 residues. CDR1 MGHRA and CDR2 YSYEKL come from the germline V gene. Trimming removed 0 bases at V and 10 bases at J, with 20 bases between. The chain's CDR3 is CASSQDNREHWDSQYF. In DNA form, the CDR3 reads TGCGCCAGCAGCCAAGATAATCGGGAGCACTGGGACTCGCAGTATTTT.

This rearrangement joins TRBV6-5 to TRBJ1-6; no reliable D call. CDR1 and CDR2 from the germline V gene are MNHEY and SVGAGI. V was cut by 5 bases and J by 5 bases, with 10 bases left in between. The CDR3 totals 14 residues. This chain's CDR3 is CASSITGDNSPLHF. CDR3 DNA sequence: TGTGCCAGCAGTATAACGGGTGATAATTCACCCCTCCACTTT.